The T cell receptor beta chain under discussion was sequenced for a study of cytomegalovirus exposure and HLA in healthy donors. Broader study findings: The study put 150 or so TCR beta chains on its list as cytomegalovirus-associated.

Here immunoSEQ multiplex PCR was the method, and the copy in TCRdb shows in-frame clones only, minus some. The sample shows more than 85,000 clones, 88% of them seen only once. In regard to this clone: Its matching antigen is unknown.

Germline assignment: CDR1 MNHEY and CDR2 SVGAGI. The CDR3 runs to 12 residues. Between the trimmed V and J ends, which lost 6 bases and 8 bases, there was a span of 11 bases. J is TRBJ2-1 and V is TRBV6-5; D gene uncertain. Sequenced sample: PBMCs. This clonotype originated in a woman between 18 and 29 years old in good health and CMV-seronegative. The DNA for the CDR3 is TGTGCCAGCAGCCCCAGAGGCGATGAGCAGTTCTTC. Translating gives CASSPRGDEQFF.